Listed below are T cell receptor beta chains from one sample, sequenced in a study of T cells after yellow fever vaccination. TCRdb re-called the 5' RACE reads through MiXCR, storing one row per CDR3 protein. The repertoire has around 150,000 distinct CDR3 sequences, less than 9% of them found once; the top ten carry roughly 2.5%. Sequences were derived from CD4+ T cells sorted from PBMCs, sampled around 5 days after the first yellow fever vaccination. The receptors were sampled from a young man who received the YFV17D yellow fever vaccine. Each CDR3 is given with its conserved first and last residue. Some rows mark clone size as missing; the rest say once, few, many or name a class of expanded clone.

NA | TRBJ1-1 | TRBV6-2/TRBV6-3 | CASRALRGAATEAFF
few | TRBJ1-2 | TRBV7-2 | CASSFRGGEGYTF
few | TRBJ1-5 | TRBV5-1 | CASSAGTGSSQPQHF
many | TRBJ2-1 | TRBV7-9 | CASSPLAGGSYNEQFF
NA | TRBJ2-6 | TRBV27 | CASSRSWTGNSPGANVLTF
few | TRBJ1-2 | TRBV6-5 | CASTRGLGGYTF
many | TRBJ1-5 | TRBV7-9 | CASSTGQGYNQPQHF
few | TRBJ1-6 | TRBV7-6 | CASSLEGIRSYNSPLHF
many | TRBJ1-4 | TRBV28 | CASSFSATNEKLFF
NA | TRBJ1-2 | TRBV3-1 | CASSHTGAVGGYTF
many | TRBJ1-3 | TRBV12-3/TRBV12-4 | CASSFQLSGNTIYF
many | TRBJ2-2 | TRBV7-8 | CASSLAPTGELFF
NA | TRBJ2-5 | TRBV9 | CASSASGARETQYF
NA | TRBJ1-4 | TRBV30 | CAWRSRDEKLFF
many | TRBJ2-3 | TRBV5-1 | CASSKTGPDTQYF
many | TRBJ2-3 | TRBV24-1 | CATAPGTDTQYF
few | TRBJ2-5 | TRBV2 | CASSQGLAVETQYF
NA | TRBJ2-5 | TRBV29-1 | CSADLAGGRETQYF
many | TRBJ2-3 | TRBV7-9 | CASIRRGFDTQYF
few | TRBJ2-2 | TRBV6-1 | CASRPPPGRPTPTGELFF
NA | TRBJ1-2 | TRBV19 | CASSIAGAEYGYTF
many | TRBJ2-6 | TRBV7-2 | CASTYWGSGANVLTF
many | TRBJ2-7 | TRBV6-1 | CATRRGTGAYEQYF
NA | TRBJ2-2 | TRBV28 | CASGYTMYPGELFF
NA | TRBJ2-1 | TRBV5-1 | CASSLVLAGGSGYNEQFF
many | TRBJ1-6 | TRBV20-1 | CSRGPNNSPLHF
NA | TRBJ1-2 | TRBV6-1 | CASSNTGLGGYTF
few | TRBJ2-6 | TRBV25-1 | CASSDVGAGANVLTF
few | TRBJ2-1 | TRBV30 | CAWSVGRLWGEQFF
many | TRBJ2-1 | TRBV5-1 | CASSNKRGTYYNEQFF
many | TRBJ2-3 | TRBV12-3/TRBV12-4 | CASRRGAADTQYF
many | TRBJ2-2 | TRBV7-3 | CASSLSATGELFF
few | TRBJ2-3 | TRBV7-3 | CASSSIQGAKEYF
NA | TRBJ1-3 | TRBV19 | CASRDRPNSGNTIYF
many | TRBJ1-5 | TRBV6-2/TRBV6-3 | CASSPRQGGSQPQHF
NA | TRBJ1-5 | TRBV6-5 | CASRRLRYSNQPQHF
NA | TRBJ2-3 | TRBV5-1 | CASSRGTSGFYTDTQYF
many | TRBJ1-2 | TRBV12-3/TRBV12-4 | CASSPKEGAWNYGYTF
NA | TRBJ2-2 | TRBV20-1 | CSARRAGTSNSGELFF
many | TRBJ2-3 | TRBV7-3 | CASSRAGSPDTQYF
few | TRBJ1-3 | TRBV18 | CASSPTMTGTGNTIYF
many | TRBJ2-5 | TRBV6-2/TRBV6-3 | CASRVSEIQETQYF
many | TRBJ2-7 | TRBV29-1 | CSARSRSYEQYF
many | TRBJ1-1 | TRBV6-2/TRBV6-3 | CASSDRSRQRYTEAFF
many | TRBJ1-5 | TRBV20-1 | CSAFYRDRFNQPQHF
few | TRBJ2-7 | TRBV7-8 | CASSFTYRGRSSYEQYF
many | TRBJ2-1 | TRBV7-3 | CASGDTNSDEQFF
NA | TRBJ1-2 | TRBV12-3/TRBV12-4 | CASSSRTGRNGFGYTF
many | TRBJ2-5 | TRBV2 | CASSEETQYF
NA | TRBJ2-4 | TRBV6-2/TRBV6-3 | CASSYSVTGQGNIQYF
NA | TRBJ2-5 | TRBV5-1 | CASSEGHETQYF
many | TRBJ2-1 | TRBV7-2 | CASSLNGRDREFF
many | TRBJ2-3 | TRBV7-2 | CASTPPGLVLTDTQYF
NA | TRBJ2-3 | TRBV5-1 | CASSLVIGITDTQYF
many | TRBJ1-5 | TRBV19 | CASSIYSDFNQPQHF
many | TRBJ2-7 | TRBV18 | CASSRDRGTYEQYF